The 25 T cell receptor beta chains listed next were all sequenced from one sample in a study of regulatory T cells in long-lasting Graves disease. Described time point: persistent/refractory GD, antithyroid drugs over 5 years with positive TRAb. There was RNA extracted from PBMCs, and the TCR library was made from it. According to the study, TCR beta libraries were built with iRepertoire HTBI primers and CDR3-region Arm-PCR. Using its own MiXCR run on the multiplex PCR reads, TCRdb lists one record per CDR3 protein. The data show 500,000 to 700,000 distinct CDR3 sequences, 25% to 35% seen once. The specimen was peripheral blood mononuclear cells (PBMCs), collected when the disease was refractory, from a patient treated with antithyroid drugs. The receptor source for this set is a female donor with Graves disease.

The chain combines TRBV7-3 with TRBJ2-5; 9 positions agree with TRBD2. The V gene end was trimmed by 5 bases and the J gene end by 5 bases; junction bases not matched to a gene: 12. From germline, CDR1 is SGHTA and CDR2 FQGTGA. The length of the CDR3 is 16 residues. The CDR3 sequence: CASSEGSLAGWETQYF. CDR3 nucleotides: TGTGCCAGCAGCGAAGGATCTCTAGCGGGATGGGAGACCCAGTACTTC.

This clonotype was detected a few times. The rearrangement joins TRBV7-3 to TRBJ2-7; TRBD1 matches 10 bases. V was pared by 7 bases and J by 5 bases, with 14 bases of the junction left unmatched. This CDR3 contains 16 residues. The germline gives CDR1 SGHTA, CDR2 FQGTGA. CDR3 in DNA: TGTGCCAGCACTCGGACAGGGGGACTTTCTCTTGACGAGCAGTACTTC. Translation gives CASTRTGGLSLDEQYF.

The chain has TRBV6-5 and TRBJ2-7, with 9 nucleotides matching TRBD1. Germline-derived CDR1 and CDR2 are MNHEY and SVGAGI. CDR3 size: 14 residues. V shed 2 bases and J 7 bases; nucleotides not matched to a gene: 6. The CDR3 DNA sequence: TGTGCCAGCAGTTACCGTTCCGGGACAGGGGAGCAGTACTTC. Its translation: CASSYRSGTGEQYF.

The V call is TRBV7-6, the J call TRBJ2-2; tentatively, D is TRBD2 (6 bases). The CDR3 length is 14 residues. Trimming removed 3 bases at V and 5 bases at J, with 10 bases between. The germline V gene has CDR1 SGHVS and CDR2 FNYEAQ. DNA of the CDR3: TGTGCCAGCAGCTTGGAGACTAGGACCGGGGAGCTGTTTTTT. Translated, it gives CASSLETRTGELFF. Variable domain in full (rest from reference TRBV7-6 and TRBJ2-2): GAGVSQSPRYKVTKRGQDVALRCDPISGHVSLYWYRQALGQGPEFLTYFNYEAQQDKSGLPNDRFSAERPEGSISTLTIQRTEQRDSAMYRCASSLETRTGELFFGEGSRLTVL.

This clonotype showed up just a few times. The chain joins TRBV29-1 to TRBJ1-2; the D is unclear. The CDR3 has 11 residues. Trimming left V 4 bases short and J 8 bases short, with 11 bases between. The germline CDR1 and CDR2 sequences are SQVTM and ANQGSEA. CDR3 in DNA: TGCAGCGTTGGCGGGAGGTACGGCTACACCTTC. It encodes CSVGGRYGYTF.

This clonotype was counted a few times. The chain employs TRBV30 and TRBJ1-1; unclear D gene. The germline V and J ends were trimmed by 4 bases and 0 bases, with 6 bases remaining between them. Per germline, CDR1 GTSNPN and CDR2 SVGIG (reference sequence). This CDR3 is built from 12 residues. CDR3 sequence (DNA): TGTGCCTGGAAAGACCTGAACACTGAAGCTTTCTTT. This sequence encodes CAWKDLNTEAFF.

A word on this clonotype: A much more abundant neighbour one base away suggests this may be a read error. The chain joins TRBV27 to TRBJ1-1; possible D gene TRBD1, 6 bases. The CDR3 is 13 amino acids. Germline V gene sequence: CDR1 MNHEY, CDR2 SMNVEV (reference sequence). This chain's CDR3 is CTSRGTDPTEAFF. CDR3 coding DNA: TGTACCAGCAGGGGAACGGACCCCACTGAAGCTTTCTTT.

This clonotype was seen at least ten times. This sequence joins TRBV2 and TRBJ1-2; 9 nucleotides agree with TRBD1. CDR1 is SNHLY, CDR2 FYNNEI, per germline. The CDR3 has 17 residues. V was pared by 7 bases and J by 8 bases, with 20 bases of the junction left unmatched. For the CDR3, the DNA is TGTGCCAGCATCCCATTTGCTACCGGGACAGGGCGATCGGGCTACACCTTC. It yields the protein CASIPFATGTGRSGYTF.

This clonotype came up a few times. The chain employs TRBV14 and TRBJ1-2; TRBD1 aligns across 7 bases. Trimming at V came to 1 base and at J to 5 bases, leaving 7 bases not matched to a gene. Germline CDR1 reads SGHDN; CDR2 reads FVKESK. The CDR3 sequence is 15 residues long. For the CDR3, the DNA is TGTGCCAGCAGCCAAGGGCAGGGGGTCTGGTATGGCTACACCTTC. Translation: CASSQGQGVWYGYTF. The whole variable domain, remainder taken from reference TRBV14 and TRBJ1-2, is EAGVTQFPSHSVIEKGQTVTLRCDPISGHDNLYWYRRVMGKEIKFLLHFVKESKQDESGMPNNRFLAERTGGTYSTLKVQPAELEDSGVYFCASSQGQGVWYGYTFGSGTRLTVV.

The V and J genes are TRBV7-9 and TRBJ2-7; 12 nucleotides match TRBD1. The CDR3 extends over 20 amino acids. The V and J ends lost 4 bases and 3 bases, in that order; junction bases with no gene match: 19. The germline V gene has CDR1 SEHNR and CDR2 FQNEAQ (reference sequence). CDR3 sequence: CASSSRSVGTGGVDGYEQYF. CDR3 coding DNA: TGTGCCAGCAGCTCCAGGTCCGTTGGGACAGGGGGCGTGGATGGCTACGAGCAGTACTTC. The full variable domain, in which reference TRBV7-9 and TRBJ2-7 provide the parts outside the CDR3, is DTGVSQNPRHKITKRGQNVTFRCDPISEHNRLYWYRQTLGQGPEFLTYFQNEAQLEKSRLLSDRFSAERPKGSFSTLEIQRTEQGDSAMYLCASSSRSVGTGGVDGYEQYFGPGTRLTVT.

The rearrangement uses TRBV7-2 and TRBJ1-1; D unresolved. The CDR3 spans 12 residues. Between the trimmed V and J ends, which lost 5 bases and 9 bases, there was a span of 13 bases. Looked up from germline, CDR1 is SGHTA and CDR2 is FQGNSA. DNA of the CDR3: TGTGCCAGCAGCCAGGTGGGCAGGAAAGCTTTCTTT. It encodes CASSQVGRKAFF.

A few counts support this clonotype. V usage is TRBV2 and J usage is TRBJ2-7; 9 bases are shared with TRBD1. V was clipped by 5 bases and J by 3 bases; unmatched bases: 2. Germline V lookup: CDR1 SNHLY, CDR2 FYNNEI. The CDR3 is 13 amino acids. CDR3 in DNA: TGTGCCAGCAGTACAGGGGGCCGCTACGAGCAGTACTTC. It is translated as CASSTGGRYEQYF. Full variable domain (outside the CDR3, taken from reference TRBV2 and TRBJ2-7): EPEVTQTPSHQVTQMGQEVILRCVPISNHLYFYWYRQILGQKVEFLVSFYNNEISEKSEIFDDQFSVERPDGSNFTLKIRSTKLEDSAMYFCASSTGGRYEQYFGPGTRLTVT.

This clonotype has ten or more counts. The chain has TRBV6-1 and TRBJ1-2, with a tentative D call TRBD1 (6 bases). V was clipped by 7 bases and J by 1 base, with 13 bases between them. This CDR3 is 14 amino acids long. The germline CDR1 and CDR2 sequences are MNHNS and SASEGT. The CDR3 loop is CASKLGGDNYGYTF. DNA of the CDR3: TGTGCCAGCAAGCTGGGGGGCGATAACTATGGCTACACCTTC.

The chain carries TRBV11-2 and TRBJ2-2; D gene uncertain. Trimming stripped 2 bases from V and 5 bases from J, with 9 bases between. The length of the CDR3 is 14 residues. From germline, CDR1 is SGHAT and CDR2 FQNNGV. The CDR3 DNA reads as TGTGCCAGCAGCTTAAATCATAGGACCGGGGAGCTGTTTTTT. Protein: CASSLNHRTGELFF.

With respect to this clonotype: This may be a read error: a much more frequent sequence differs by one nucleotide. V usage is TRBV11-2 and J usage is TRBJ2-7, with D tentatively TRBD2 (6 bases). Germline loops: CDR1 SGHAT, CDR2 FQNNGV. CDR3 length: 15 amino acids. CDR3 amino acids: CASGLVLARAYEQYF. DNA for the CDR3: TGTGCCAGCGGCTTAGTCCTAGCGAGAGCCTACGAGCAGTACTTC.

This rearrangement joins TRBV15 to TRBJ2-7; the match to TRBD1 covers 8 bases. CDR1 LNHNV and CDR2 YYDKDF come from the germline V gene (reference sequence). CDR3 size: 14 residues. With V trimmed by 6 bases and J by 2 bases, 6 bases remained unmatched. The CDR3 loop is CATRTTGEAYEQYF. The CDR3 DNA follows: TGTGCCACCAGGACGACAGGGGAGGCCTACGAGCAGTACTTC.

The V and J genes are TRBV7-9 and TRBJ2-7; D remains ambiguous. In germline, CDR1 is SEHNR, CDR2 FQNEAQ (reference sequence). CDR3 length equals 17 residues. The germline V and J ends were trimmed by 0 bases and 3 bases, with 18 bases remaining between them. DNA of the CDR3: TGTGCCAGCAGCTTAGCCCGCAGAGTTGACCTTGGCTACGAGCAGTACTTC. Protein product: CASSLARRVDLGYEQYF. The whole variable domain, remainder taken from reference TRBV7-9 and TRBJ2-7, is DTGVSQNPRHKITKRGQNVTFRCDPISEHNRLYWYRQTLGQGPEFLTYFQNEAQLEKSRLLSDRFSAERPKGSFSTLEIQRTEQGDSAMYLCASSLARRVDLGYEQYFGPGTRLTVT.

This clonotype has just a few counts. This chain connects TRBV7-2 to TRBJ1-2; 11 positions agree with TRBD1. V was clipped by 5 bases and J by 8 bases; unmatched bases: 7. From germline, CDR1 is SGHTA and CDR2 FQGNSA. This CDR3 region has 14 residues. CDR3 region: CASSPGQGGFGYTF. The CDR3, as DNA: TGTGCCAGCAGCCCGGGACAGGGGGGGTTCGGCTACACCTTC.

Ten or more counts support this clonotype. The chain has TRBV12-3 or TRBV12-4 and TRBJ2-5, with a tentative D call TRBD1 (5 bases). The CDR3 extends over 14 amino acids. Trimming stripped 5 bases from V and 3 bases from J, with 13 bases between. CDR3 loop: CASSGAYSKETQYF. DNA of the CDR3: TGTGCCAGCAGTGGGGCCTACTCCAAAGAGACCCAGTACTTC.

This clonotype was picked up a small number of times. The CDR3 spells CASTYRRHSYEQYF. In DNA, the CDR3 is TGTGCCAGCACATATCGCCGACATTCCTACGAGCAGTACTTC. The gene calls are TRBV7-2 and TRBJ2-7; unclear D gene. This CDR3 has 14 residues. Germline V lookup: CDR1 SGHTA, CDR2 FQGNSA. Trimming removed 7 bases at V and 1 base at J, with 14 bases between.

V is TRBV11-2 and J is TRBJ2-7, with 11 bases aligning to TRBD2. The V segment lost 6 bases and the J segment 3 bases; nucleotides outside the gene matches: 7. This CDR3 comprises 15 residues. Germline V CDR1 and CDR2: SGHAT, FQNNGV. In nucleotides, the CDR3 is TGTGCCAGCAGTTACCCCGGACTAGCGGGCTACGAGCAGTACTTC. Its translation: CASSYPGLAGYEQYF.

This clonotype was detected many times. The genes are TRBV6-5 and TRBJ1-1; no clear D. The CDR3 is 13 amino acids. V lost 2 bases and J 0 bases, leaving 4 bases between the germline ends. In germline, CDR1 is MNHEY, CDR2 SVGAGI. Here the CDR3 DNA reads TGTGCCAGCAGTTACGAGGTGAACACTGAAGCTTTCTTT. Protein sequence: CASSYEVNTEAFF.

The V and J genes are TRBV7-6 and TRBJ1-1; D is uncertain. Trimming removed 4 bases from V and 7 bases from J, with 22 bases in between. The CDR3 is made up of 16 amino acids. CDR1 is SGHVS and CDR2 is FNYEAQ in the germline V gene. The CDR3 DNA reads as TGTGCCAGCAGCTCCGGATTAGGGCAGCGAGAAGATGAAGCTTTCTTT. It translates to CASSSGLGQREDEAFF.

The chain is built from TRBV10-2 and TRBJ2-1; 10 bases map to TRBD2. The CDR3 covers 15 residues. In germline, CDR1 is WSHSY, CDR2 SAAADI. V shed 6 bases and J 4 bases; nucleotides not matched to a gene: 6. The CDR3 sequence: CASRASGSRYNEQFF. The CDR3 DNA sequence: TGCGCCAGCAGGGCTAGCGGGAGCAGGTACAATGAGCAGTTCTTC.

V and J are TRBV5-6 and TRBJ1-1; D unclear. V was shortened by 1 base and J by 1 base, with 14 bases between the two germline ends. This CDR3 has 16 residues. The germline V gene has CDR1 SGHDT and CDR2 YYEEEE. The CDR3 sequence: CASSLTLGITNTEAFF. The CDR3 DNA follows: TGTGCCAGCAGCTTGACCTTGGGGATAACGAACACTGAAGCTTTCTTT.